One sample yielded the 21 T cell receptor beta chains listed below, sequenced in a study of OX40 agonist ivuxolimab in advanced cancers. Produced via immunoSEQ multiplex PCR; TCRdb's table is partial and in-frame only. Here the sample spans approximately 82,000 clones, 75% to 90% being singletons. The sequenced sample was CD4+ or CD8+ T cells sorted from blood, obtained in a trial of the OX40 agonist ivuxolimab. These receptor sequences come from an adult with an advanced solid tumor such as melanoma, head and neck, liver or kidney cancer.

The J gene is TRBJ1-2, the V gene TRBV7-2; 10 positions match TRBD1. The CDR3 loop spans 14 amino acids. After removal of 1 base from V and 6 bases from J, the junction contained 2 bases not matched to a gene. Germline CDR1 and CDR2: SGHTA and FQGNSA. In nucleotides, the CDR3 is TGTGCCAGCAGCTTAGGGACAGGGGGTAATGGCTACACCTTC. It is translated as CASSLGTGGNGYTF.

The rearrangement links TRBV5-1 to TRBJ1-3; TRBD1 matches 7 bases. Per germline, CDR1 SGHRS and CDR2 YFSETQ. The CDR3 extends over 15 amino acids. Losses at the gene ends were 4 bases for V and 4 bases for J; bases not matched to a gene: 8. The CDR3 coding sequence is TGCGCCAGCAGCCCGGCATGGGACAGCGGAAACACCATATATTTT. It encodes CASSPAWDSGNTIYF.

The CDR3 DNA reads as TGTGCCATCAGTGCCGGGGCGGGCTATGGCTACACCTTC. Translation gives CAISAGAGYGYTF. V usage is TRBV10-3 and J usage is TRBJ1-2; possible D gene TRBD1, 5 bases. The CDR3 has 13 amino acids. CDR1 ENHRY and CDR2 SYGVKD come from the germline V gene. The germline V and J ends were trimmed by 4 bases and 4 bases, with 10 bases remaining between them.

The V gene is TRBV27, the J gene TRBJ1-5; D gene uncertain. Germline V gives CDR1 MNHEY, CDR2 SMNVEV (reference sequence). V dropped 0 bases and J dropped 0 bases, with 15 bases sitting between them. This CDR3 has 18 residues. The CDR3, as DNA: TGTGCCAGCAGTTTATCTTGGGGAGGAGCTATTAGCAATCAGCCCCAGCATTTT. Translating it yields CASSLSWGGAISNQPQHF.

CDR3: CASSLGGLPYNEQFF. The CDR3 DNA reads TGTGCCAGCAGCTTAGGAGGACTTCCCTACAATGAGCAGTTCTTC. The chain recombines TRBV11-2 with TRBJ2-1, with D possibly TRBD2 on 5 matching bases. Trimming removed 1 base at V and 2 bases at J, with 9 bases between. This CDR3 is built from 15 residues. CDR1 is SGHAT and CDR2 is FQNNGV in the germline V gene.

CDR3 bases: TGTGCCAGTAGAACGCCCTTGGGGCAGGGTCATAACTATGGCTACACCTTC. It specifies CASRTPLGQGHNYGYTF. The rearrangement links TRBV19 to TRBJ1-2, with a possible D match to TRBD1 (5 bases). The germline V gene has CDR1 LNHDA and CDR2 SQIVND (reference sequence). The V gene lost 6 bases and the J gene lost 1 base, with 21 bases spanning the gap. The length of the CDR3 is 17 residues.

The CDR3 nucleotides read TGCAGCGTTTCCTCAGGGGGCGCCTACAATGAGCAGTTCTTC. Its translation is CSVSSGGAYNEQFF. The J gene is TRBJ2-1, the V gene TRBV29-1, with 8 bases matching TRBD1. The V gene's germline CDR1 is SQVTM and CDR2 ANQGSEA. V was clipped by 5 bases and J by 2 bases; unmatched bases: 5. The CDR3 contains 14 residues.

This chain uses TRBV6-5 with TRBJ1-2; 9 bases map to TRBD1. V was pared by 7 bases and J by 6 bases, with 9 bases of the junction left unmatched. This CDR3 comprises 14 residues. CDR1 MNHEY and CDR2 SVGAGI come from the germline V gene. CDR3 loop: CASTGGTGTNGYTF. As DNA, the CDR3 is TGTGCCAGCACCGGAGGGACAGGGACTAATGGCTACACCTTC.

The chain employs TRBV11-2 and TRBJ2-5; a weak D match, TRBD2 (6 bases). Between the trimmed V and J ends, which lost 3 bases and 5 bases, there was a span of 13 bases. Germline values: CDR1 SGHAT, CDR2 FQNNGV. The CDR3 spans 14 residues. The CDR3, as DNA: TGTGCCAGCAGCTTGACTAGTCGGGGGGAGACCCAGTACTTC. Encoded protein: CASSLTSRGETQYF.

In its sample, this clone was seen once. The chain employs TRBV27 and TRBJ2-5; TRBD2 aligns across 14 bases. CDR1 MNHEY and CDR2 SMNVEV come from the germline V gene (reference sequence). The CDR3 length is 17 residues. V gave up 8 bases and J gave up 5 bases; unmatched junction bases: 13. The CDR3 bases are TGTGCCAGCTCCGGGACTAGCGGGGGAGGGATAAGGGAGACCCAGTACTTC. It translates to CASSGTSGGGIRETQYF.

The chain is built from TRBV25-1 and TRBJ1-1, with D possibly being TRBD1 (6 bases). V was cut by 8 bases and J by 5 bases, with 21 bases left in between. The CDR3 totals 15 residues. The V gene's germline CDR1 is MGHDK and CDR2 SYGVNS. The CDR3 is CASAGRGRGRTEAFF. The CDR3 nucleotides read TGTGCCAGCGCTGGTCGGGGCAGGGGCAGAACTGAAGCTTTCTTT.

This clone was observed a single time. The chain joins TRBV5-1 to TRBJ2-3; TRBD1 is a possible D gene (5 bases). The germline V and J ends were trimmed by 3 bases and 0 bases, with 11 bases remaining between them. The CDR3 extends over 15 amino acids. From germline, CDR1 is SGHRS and CDR2 YFSETQ. The CDR3 here is CASSSGQFSTDTQYF. CDR3 sequence (DNA): TGCGCCAGCAGCTCAGGACAATTTAGCACAGATACGCAGTATTTT.

This rearrangement joins TRBV19 to TRBJ2-1, with 16 nucleotides matching TRBD2. This CDR3 is built from 17 residues. CDR1 and CDR2 (germline): LNHDA, SQIVND (reference sequence). The V gene end was trimmed by 7 bases and the J gene end by 4 bases; junction bases not matched to a gene: 7. This CDR3 reads CASKGTSGRAGYNEQFF. Written as DNA, the CDR3 is TGTGCCAGTAAAGGGACTAGCGGGAGGGCGGGTTACAATGAGCAGTTCTTC.

This clone was seen just once. The chain has TRBV5-1 and TRBJ2-3, with D possibly matching TRBD1 (5 bases). The CDR3 is made up of 15 amino acids. The V and J ends lost 0 bases and 1 base respectively, with 9 bases between them. In germline, CDR1 is SGHRS, CDR2 YFSETQ. CDR3 coding DNA: TGCGCCAGCAGCTTGGAAGGGGCAGGCACAGATACGCAGTATTTT. Its protein product is CASSLEGAGTDTQYF.

This chain connects TRBV1 to TRBJ1-2; the table's D call, TRBD1, has no DNA check behind it. TRBV1 is designated a pseudogene. This CDR3 has 15 amino acids. CDR3 DNA: TGCACCAGCAGCCCCCCCCGGACAGCTAACTATGGCTACACCTTC. It encodes CTSSPPRTANYGYTF.

J is TRBJ1-1 and V is TRBV14; perhaps TRBD1 as D (6 bases). This CDR3 is built from 13 residues. Trimming shortened V by 4 bases and J by 4 bases, and 10 bases separated the two germline ends. The germline V gene has CDR1 SGHDN and CDR2 FVKESK. The DNA of the CDR3 is TGTGCCAGCAGCCTCGGGACAATCACTGAAGCTTTCTTT. It encodes CASSLGTITEAFF.

The chain combines TRBV21-1 with TRBJ1-5; the DNA was not used to check the table's D call, TRBD1. TRBV21-1 is labeled a pseudogene. The CDR3 sequence is 13 residues long. CDR3 in amino acids: CASGGTGDQPQHF. The DNA of the CDR3 is TGTGCCAGCGGAGGGACAGGGGATCAGCCCCAGCATTTT.

The table lists this clone with a few counts. The J gene is TRBJ1-1, the V gene TRBV5-1; the match to TRBD1 covers 9 bases. J gave up 4 bases and V 8 bases, and 12 bases lay outside the gene matches. Germline CDR1 reads SGHRS; CDR2 reads YFSETQ. The CDR3 spans 15 residues. The CDR3 coding sequence is TGCGCCAGTTGCCGGGACAGGGTAGTCTGCACTGAAGCTTTCTTT. Translation gives CASCRDRVVCTEAFF. The whole variable domain, remainder taken from reference TRBV5-1 and TRBJ1-1, is KAGVTQTPRYLIKTRGQQVTLSCSPISGHRSVSWYQQTPGQGLQFLFEYFSETQRNKGNFPGRFSGRQFSNSRSEMNVSTLELGDSALYLCASCRDRVVCTEAFFGQGTRLTVV.

The V gene is TRBV15, the J gene TRBJ2-6, with a weak D call TRBD1 (5 bases). V was trimmed by 5 bases and J by 1 base, leaving 6 bases between them. Germline V gives CDR1 LNHNV, CDR2 YYDKDF (reference sequence). The CDR3 sequence is 14 residues long. In DNA form, the CDR3 reads TGTGCCACCAGCTCAGGGTCTGGGGCCAACGTCCTGACTTTC. Protein: CATSSGSGANVLTF.

J is TRBJ2-1 and V is TRBV6-5; D might be TRBD1 (5 bases). Trimming cost V 5 bases and J 0 bases, with 11 bases left between them. This CDR3 contains 15 residues. CDR1 is MNHEY, CDR2 SVGAGI, per germline. The CDR3, as DNA: TGTGCCAGCAGTCCGCAGGGAAGCTCCTACAATGAGCAGTTCTTC. This codes for CASSPQGSSYNEQFF.

The chain employs TRBV7-2 and TRBJ1-2; D gene ambiguous. Trimming pared 5 bases from V and 8 bases from J, leaving 21 bases between. The CDR3 spans 15 residues. The germline CDR1 and CDR2 sequences are SGHTA and FQGNSA. CDR3 nucleotide sequence: TGTGCCAGCAGCGCCCCTTCGGTCCTCCCCGCGGGCTACACCTTC. This translates into CASSAPSVLPAGYTF.